The entry below describes one TCR beta chain. The source of the sample is a study of blood T cell repertoires in COVID-19. Whole-study context: The United States, Italy and Spain supplied acute and convalescent COVID-19 samples. PBMCs, B-cell-depleted T cells, or T cells were the source of the cDNA or gDNA that made up the material.

Per the study methods: Scientists estimated how many nucleated cells there were by amplifying reference gene primers. Method: immunoSEQ multiplex PCR; TCRdb's copy keeps in-frame clones and lacks some. Clone size and V and J calls were adopted from that table, with D and trimming inferred from the DNA. In the table there are more than 95,000 clones, 75% to 95% of which are singletons. The CDR3 is made up of 13 amino acids. With V trimmed by 7 bases and J by 4 bases, 6 bases remained unmatched. The germline V gene encodes CDR1 MNHEY and CDR2 SVGAGI. The chain joins TRBV6-5 to TRBJ2-5, with 7 bases lining up with TRBD2. This clonotype originated in a human donor in a cohort sampled during active COVID-19. What was sequenced was peripheral blood. The CDR3 protein is CASTTGGGETQYF. The CDR3 coding sequence is TGTGCCAGCACGACGGGGGGTGGAGAGACCCAGTACTTC.